Following are 4 T cell receptor beta chains from one sample sequenced in a study of response to subunit inactivated influenza vaccine. TCRdb reanalysed the RT-PCR reads using MiXCR and keeps one entry per CDR3 protein. The sample has 590,000 or so distinct CDR3 sequences, approximately 14% seen once. The specimen was PBMCs from blood, collected 14 days before vaccination. The receptor set was obtained from a man aged 45-65 years who received an inactivated influenza vaccine.

This clonotype was picked up a small number of times. The J gene is TRBJ2-5, the V gene TRBV5-6; TRBD2 is a possible D gene (5 bases). The CDR3 runs 14 residues. CDR1 is SGHDT, CDR2 YYEEEE, per germline. Trimming cost V 2 bases and J 9 bases, with 17 bases left between them. CDR3 nucleotides: TGTGCCAGCAGCTTTGGGCTAGCTTCTTCTCCCCAGTACTTC. Its translation: CASSFGLASSPQYF.

CDR3 region: CASSQSDYLGRELFF. The CDR3 DNA reads as TGTGCCAGCAGCCAATCCGACTATTTGGGTAGGGAGCTGTTTTTT. This chain uses TRBV3-1 with TRBJ2-2; D is possibly TRBD2 (5 bases). The CDR3 contains 15 residues. V lost 2 bases, J lost 9 bases, and 16 bases lay in between. Germline loops: CDR1 LGHDT, CDR2 YNNKEL (reference sequence).

This clonotype was recorded a few times. The J gene is TRBJ2-1, the V gene TRBV20-1; 14 positions agree with TRBD2. Germline CDR1 DFQATT, CDR2 SNEGSKA (reference sequence). After removal of 5 bases from V and 1 base from J, the junction contained 7 bases not matched to a gene. CDR3 length: 17 residues. Here the CDR3 reads CSALTSGGARSYNEQFF. CDR3 bases: TGCAGTGCTTTGACTAGCGGGGGGGCCAGGTCCTACAATGAGCAGTTCTTC.

This clonotype showed up just a few times. The chain is built from TRBV6-5 and TRBJ2-2, with D unresolved. Per the germline V gene, CDR1 is MNHEY and CDR2 is SVGAGI. V was trimmed by 0 bases and J by 4 bases, leaving 12 bases between them. This CDR3 is built from 16 residues. DNA of the CDR3: TGTGCCAGCAGTTACTCTTTAGGCTTTTTCACCGGGGAGCTGTTTTTT. Translated: CASSYSLGFFTGELFF.